The clone carrying this T cell receptor (beta chain) was counted at least ten times. The sample is drawn from a study of T-cell memory formation after mild COVID-19. Sample barcodes and UMIs were carried by the TCR alpha and TCR beta cDNA libraries that 5'RACE generated with constant-segment primers. One entry per CDR3 protein, called by TCRdb with MiXCR from the 5' RACE reads. This table has nearly 40,000 distinct CDR3 sequences, less than 8% appearing once. The CDR3 is 15 amino acids. CDR1 is SGHVS, CDR2 FQNEAQ, per germline. V was pared by 3 bases and J by 7 bases, with 8 bases of the junction left unmatched.

This TCR derives from an adult who had mild COVID-19 (a few samples of this study predate the infection). Cell type and time point are not known. The V gene is TRBV7-8, the J gene TRBJ2-5; the match to TRBD2 covers 10 bases. What was sequenced was PBMCs or a T cell subset sorted from them (not recorded which). This CDR3 reads CASSFMTSGPRTQYF. The CDR3 DNA is TGTGCCAGCAGCTTTATGACTAGCGGGCCGAGGACCCAGTACTTC.